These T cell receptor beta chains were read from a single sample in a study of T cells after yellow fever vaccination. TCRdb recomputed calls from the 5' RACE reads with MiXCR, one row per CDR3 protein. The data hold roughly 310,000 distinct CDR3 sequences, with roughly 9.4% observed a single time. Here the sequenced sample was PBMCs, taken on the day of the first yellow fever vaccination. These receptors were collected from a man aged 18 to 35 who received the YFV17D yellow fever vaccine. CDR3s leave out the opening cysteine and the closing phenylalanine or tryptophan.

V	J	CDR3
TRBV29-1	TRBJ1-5	SVKDRSNQPQH
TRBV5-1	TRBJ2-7	ASSLGSSYEQY
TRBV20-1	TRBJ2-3	SAKRGGGTDTQY
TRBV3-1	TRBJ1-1	ASSQFQGLAEAF
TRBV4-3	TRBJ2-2	ASSQASHYTGELF
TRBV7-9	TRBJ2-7	ASSPWTRSSYEQY
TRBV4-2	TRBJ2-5	ASSQLRGLAGSQRFYQETQY
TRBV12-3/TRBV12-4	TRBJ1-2	ASSLVVPTGGARGYT
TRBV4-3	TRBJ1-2	ASSQISDRGRRGYT
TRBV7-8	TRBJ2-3	ASSPERVSTDTQY
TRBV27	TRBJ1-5	ASSLPTDRYSNQPQH
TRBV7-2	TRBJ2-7	ASSLGGPSSYEQY
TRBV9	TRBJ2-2	ASSSSRGTGRAGELF
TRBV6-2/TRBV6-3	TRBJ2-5	ASSDVPGVGGETQY
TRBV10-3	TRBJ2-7	AISDSTGTPYEQY
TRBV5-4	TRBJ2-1	ASSLVSSGGYEQF
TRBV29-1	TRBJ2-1	SGRGVTYNEQF
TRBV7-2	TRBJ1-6	ASSQRTGGDSPLH
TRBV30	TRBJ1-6	AWMRDRESPLH
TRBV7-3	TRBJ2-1	ASSPQGSGGWGGYNEQF
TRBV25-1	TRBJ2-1	ASSGETAWDEQF
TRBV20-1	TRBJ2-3	SASAGGGYTQY
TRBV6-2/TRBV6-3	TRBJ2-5	ASRDRRGLAETQY
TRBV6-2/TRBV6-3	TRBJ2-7	ASSYSAGYEQY
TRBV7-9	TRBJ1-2	ASTYRRVSSNYGYT
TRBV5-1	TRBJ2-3	ASSLLAGTTTDTQY
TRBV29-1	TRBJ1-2	SVEPQGYGYT
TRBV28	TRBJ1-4	ASRTTGATNEKLF
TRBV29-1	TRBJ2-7	SVGKVYEQY
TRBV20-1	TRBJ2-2	SARPGQGYTGELF
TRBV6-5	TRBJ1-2	ASSYSGGNYGYT
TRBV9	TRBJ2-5	ASSVSLKPQETQY
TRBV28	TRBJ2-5	ATKGMANGETQY
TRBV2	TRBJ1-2	ASKPDRDGYT
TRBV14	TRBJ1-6	ASSPAGGQGNPNAPLH
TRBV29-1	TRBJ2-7	SAYRDGPYEQY
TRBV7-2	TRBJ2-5	ASSLGNSLQETQY
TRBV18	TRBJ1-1	ASSSQGLNTEAF
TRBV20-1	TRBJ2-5	SARKRGRFGTQY
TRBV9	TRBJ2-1	ASSNGYNEQF
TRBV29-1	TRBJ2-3	SVDGDADTQY
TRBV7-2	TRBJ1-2	ASSLGGSGQGGGYT
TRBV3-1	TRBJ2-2	ASSQERGSLAGELF
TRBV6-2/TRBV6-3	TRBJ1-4	ASSYVNNEKLF
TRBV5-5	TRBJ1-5	ASSLAGLWDQPQH
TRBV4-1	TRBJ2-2	ASSQGVQRGYYTGELF
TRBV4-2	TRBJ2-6	ASSPHTRGITGANVLT
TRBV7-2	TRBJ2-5	ASSLRGRPSKAETQY
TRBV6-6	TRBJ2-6	ASSTGGANVLT
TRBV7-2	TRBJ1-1	ASSRLYNTEAF
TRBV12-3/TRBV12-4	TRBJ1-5	ASSLGRNHQPQH
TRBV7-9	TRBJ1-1	ASSLREGAEAF
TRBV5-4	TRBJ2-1	ASSFRSGTGGNEQF
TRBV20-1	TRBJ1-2	SARGDRGDYGYT
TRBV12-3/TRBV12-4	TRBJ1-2	ASSLDRRDGYT